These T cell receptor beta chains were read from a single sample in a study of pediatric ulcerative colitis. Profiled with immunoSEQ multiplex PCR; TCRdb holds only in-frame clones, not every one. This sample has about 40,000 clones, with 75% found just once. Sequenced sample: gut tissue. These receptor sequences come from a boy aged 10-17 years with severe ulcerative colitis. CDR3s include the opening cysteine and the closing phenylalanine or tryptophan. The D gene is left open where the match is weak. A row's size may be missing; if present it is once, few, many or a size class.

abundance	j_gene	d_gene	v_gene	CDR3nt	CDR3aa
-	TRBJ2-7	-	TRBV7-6	TGTGCCAGCAGCTTTCCGGCAGGGGGGGACGAGCAGTACTTC	CASSFPAGGDEQYF
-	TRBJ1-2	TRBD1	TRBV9	TGTGCCAGCAGCGGAGCGACAGGGGTGGAAGGCGGGGGCTACACCTTC	CASSGATGVEGGGYTF
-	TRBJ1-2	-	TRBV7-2	TGTGCCAGCAGCTTACAGGGACGCGGCTATGGCTACACCTTC	CASSLQGRGYGYTF
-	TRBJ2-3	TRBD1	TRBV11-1	TGTGCCAGCAGCTTAAGACAGGGGGCTAGCACAGATACGCAGTATTTT	CASSLRQGASTDTQYF
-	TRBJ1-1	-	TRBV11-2	TGTGCCAGCAGCTTAGGGCCCGGGGACCTGAACACTGAAGCTTTCTTT	CASSLGPGDLNTEAFF
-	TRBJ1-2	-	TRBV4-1	TGCGCCAGCAGCCAAGGGGGTTTACTAGAAGGCTACACCTTC	CASSQGGLLEGYTF
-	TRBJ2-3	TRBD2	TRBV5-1	TGCGCCAGCAGTTGGACTAGCGGGGCCCCAGATACGCAGTATTTT	CASSWTSGAPDTQYF
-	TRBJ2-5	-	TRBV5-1	TGCGCCAGCAGTAACGACAGATTCCAAGAGACCCAGTACTTC	CASSNDRFQETQYF
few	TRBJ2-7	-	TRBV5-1	TGCGCCAGCAGCCCCCGGCAGGCGACCTCCTACGAGCAGTACTTC	CASSPRQATSYEQYF
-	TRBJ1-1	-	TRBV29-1	TGCAGCGTTGTGGGTGTAGGGAGAGGGAACACTGAAGCTTTCTTT	CSVVGVGRGNTEAFF
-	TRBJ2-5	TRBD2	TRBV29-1	TGCAGCGTTGATGGACTAGCGGGGGGGCCCGGGGAGACCCAGTACTTC	CSVDGLAGGPGETQYF
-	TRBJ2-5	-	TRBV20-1	TGCAGTGCTAATTCTTTGACCCAGTACTTC	CSANSLTQYF
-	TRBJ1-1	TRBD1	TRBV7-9	TGTGCCAGCAGCGACACAAGAGGACAGGAATTGAACACTGAAGCTTTCTTT	CASSDTRGQELNTEAFF
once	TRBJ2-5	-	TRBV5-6	TGTGCCAGCAGCAACATGGCAGATTTAGTAGAGACCCAGTACTTC	CASSNMADLVETQYF
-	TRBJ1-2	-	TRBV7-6	TGTGCCAGCAGCTTATCAGCTTTTTCGGGGCCTAGAAATGGCTACACCTTC	CASSLSAFSGPRNGYTF
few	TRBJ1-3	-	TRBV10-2	TGCGCCAGCAGTAGGACGGCAGCCAACTCTGGAAACACCATATATTTT	CASSRTAANSGNTIYF
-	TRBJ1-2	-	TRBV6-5	TGTGCCAGCCGCGTGGACAGAGACGTTTTGTATGGCTACACCTTC	CASRVDRDVLYGYTF
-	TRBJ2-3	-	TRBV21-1	TGTGCCAGCAGCGTCATTCTAGTTTCGACAGATACGCAGTATTTT	CASSVILVSTDTQYF
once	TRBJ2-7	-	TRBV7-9	TGTGCCAGCAGCTTTCCGGATCCTTACGAGCAGTACTTC	CASSFPDPYEQYF
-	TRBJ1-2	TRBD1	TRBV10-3	TGTGCCATCAGTGACGGCAGGGGGTATGGCTACACCTTC	CAISDGRGYGYTF
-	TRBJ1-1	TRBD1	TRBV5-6	TGTGCCAGCAGCCTCGGGACAGGGAGGGTGAACACTGAAGCTTTCTTT	CASSLGTGRVNTEAFF
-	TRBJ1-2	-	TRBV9	TGTGCCAGCAGCGTAGACAGCCATCCCTATGGCTACACCTTC	CASSVDSHPYGYTF
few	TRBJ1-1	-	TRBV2	TGTGCCAGTTCCGGGGATGGTTCGGACACTGAAGCTTTCTTT	CASSGDGSDTEAFF
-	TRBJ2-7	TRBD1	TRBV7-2	TGTGCCAGCAGCCCCTGGACAGGATCTAGCTCTGAGCAGTACTTC	CASSPWTGSSSEQYF
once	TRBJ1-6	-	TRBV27	TGTGCCAGCAGTTTTAGGGCAGGCGCACGTCTAAATTCACCCCTCCACTTT	CASSFRAGARLNSPLHF
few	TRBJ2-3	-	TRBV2	TGTGCCAGTAAACTAGTGGGCACAGATACGCAGTATTTT	CASKLVGTDTQYF
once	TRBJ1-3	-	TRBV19	TGTGCCACCCGGACAGTCCACTCTGGAAACACCATATATTTT	CATRTVHSGNTIYF
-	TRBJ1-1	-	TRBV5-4	TGTGCCAGCAGCTTGGGTGGGAGCACTGAAGCTTTCTTT	CASSLGGSTEAFF
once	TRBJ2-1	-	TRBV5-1	TGCGCCAGCAGCTTGGTAGGGACCTACCCCCATTACAATGAGCAGTTCTTC	CASSLVGTYPHYNEQFF
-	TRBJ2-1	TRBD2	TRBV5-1	TGCGCCAGCAGCTTGGATCGCGGGAGCTCCTACAATGAGCAGTTCTTC	CASSLDRGSSYNEQFF
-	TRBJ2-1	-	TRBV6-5	TGTGCCAGCAGCCAAACTAGTGGGGGGCTCAATGAGCAGTTCTTC	CASSQTSGGLNEQFF
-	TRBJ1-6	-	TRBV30	TGTGCCTGGAGTCCGATGGGGCTTATGTATAATTCACCCCTCCACTTT	CAWSPMGLMYNSPLHF
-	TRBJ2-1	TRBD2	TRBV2	TGTGCCAGCAGGACAGGACTAGCGGGGGGACTCAATGAGCAGTTCTTC	CASRTGLAGGLNEQFF
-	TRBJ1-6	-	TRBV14	TGTGCCAGCAGCCAACTAAAGGGGAAGGATTCACCCCTCCACTTT	CASSQLKGKDSPLHF
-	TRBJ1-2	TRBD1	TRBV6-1	TGTGCCAGCAGTCCGGGACAGGGAGTTCGGGGCTACACCTTC	CASSPGQGVRGYTF
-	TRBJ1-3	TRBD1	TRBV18	TGTGCCAGCTCACCACCGGCTCAGGGGGACACCATATATTTT	CASSPPAQGDTIYF
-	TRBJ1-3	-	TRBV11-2	TGTGCCAGCAGCATCAATCCAGGGAACACCATATATTTT	CASSINPGNTIYF
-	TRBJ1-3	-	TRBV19	TGTGCCAGTGCGCCAGGCTATCAGTCTGGAAACACCATATATTTT	CASAPGYQSGNTIYF
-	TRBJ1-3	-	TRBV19	TGTGCCAGTAGCGACAACTCTGGAAACACCATATATTTT	CASSDNSGNTIYF
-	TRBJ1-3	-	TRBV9	TGTGCCAGCAGCGAGGGCGTTTTGGGAAACACCATATATTTT	CASSEGVLGNTIYF
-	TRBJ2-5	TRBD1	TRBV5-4	TGTGCCAGCACCCCGGACAGGGACGACGAGACCCAGTACTTC	CASTPDRDDETQYF
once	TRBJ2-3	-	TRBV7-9	TGTGCCAGCAGTGAGGATTCTAGTGCAGATACGCAGTATTTT	CASSEDSSADTQYF
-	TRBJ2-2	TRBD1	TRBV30	TGTGCCTTGACAGGGGAGAACACCGGGGAGCTGTTTTTT	CALTGENTGELFF
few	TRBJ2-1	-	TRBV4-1	TGCGCCAGCAGAGGGGGTTTTGGGGGCACCTACAATGAGCAGTTCTTC	CASRGGFGGTYNEQFF
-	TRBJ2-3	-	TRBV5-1	TGCGCCAGCCGGGACCAAACCCATGCAGATACGCAGTATTTT	CASRDQTHADTQYF
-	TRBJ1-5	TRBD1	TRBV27	TGTGCCAGCAGTACGCGACAGGGGACTCAGCCCCAGCATTTT	CASSTRQGTQPQHF